This TCR beta chain was identified in a study of neurological immune-mediated disorders. The V and J ends lost 3 bases and 0 bases, in that order; junction bases with no gene match: 17. The CDR3 totals 19 residues. Germline assignment: CDR1 DFQATT and CDR2 SNEGSKA (reference sequence). TCRdb reprocessed the 5' RACE reads via MiXCR and lists one record per CDR3 protein. The table has tens of thousands of distinct CDR3 sequences, about a tenth seen once; the top ten hold approximately 7%. This clonotype was observed at least ten times. The clonotype was recovered from a woman aged 25-40 years with HTLV-1-associated myelopathy (HAM/TSP). J is TRBJ2-7 and V is TRBV20-1; 10 bases agree with TRBD2. The sequenced sample was PBMCs. Written as DNA, the CDR3 is TGCAGTGCTAGCCGGAAGTCGGTAATACTAGCGGGGAGCTCCTACGAGCAGTACTTC. As protein: CSASRKSVILAGSSYEQYF.